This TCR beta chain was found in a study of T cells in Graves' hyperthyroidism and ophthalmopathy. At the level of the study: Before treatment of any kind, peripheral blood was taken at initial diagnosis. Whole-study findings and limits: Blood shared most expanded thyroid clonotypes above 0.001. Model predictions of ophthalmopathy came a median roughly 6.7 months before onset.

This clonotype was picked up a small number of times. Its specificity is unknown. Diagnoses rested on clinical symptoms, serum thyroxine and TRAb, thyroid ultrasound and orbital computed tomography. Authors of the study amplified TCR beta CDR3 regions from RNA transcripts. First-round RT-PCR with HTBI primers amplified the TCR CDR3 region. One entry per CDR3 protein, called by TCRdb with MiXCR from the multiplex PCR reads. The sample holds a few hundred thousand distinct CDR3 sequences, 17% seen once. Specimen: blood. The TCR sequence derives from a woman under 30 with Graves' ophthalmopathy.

Here the CDR3 reads CASARFGGENNEQFF. The CDR3 DNA reads as TGTGCCAGCGCCCGATTCGGGGGGGAGAACAATGAGCAGTTCTTC. This sequence joins TRBV6-4 and TRBJ2-1; 8 bases fit TRBD2. CDR3 length: 15 residues. CDR1 and CDR2 (germline): MRHNA, SNTAGT. V gave up 8 bases and J gave up 5 bases; unmatched junction bases: 11.